This T cell receptor (beta chain) was observed in a study of T cell responses to AZD1222 COVID-19 vaccine. The study, taken as a whole, reports: Increases in Spike-specific TCR breadth and depth were seen after two AZD1222 doses. Reports say nearly half of spike-specific TCRs go after unmutated variant regions. A mostly white British donor set with more females was recruited, and clonal diversity was possibly underestimated.

Germline V lookup: CDR1 SGHNT, CDR2 YYREEE (reference sequence). This CDR3 comprises 15 residues. V was trimmed by 0 bases and J by 0 bases, leaving 7 bases between them. Method: immunoSEQ multiplex PCR; TCRdb's copy keeps in-frame clones and lacks some. Of some 150,000 clones in the sample, 75% to 90% were seen once. A word on this clone: Antigen: not known.

This sequence originates from an adult who had recovered from COVID-19. The V call is TRBV5-4, the J call TRBJ2-1; tentatively, D is TRBD2 (5 bases). This specimen was peripheral blood, taken after recovery from COVID-19. The CDR3 loop is CASSLERDSYNEQFF. The CDR3 nucleotides read TGTGCCAGCAGCTTGGAACGGGACTCCTACAATGAGCAGTTCTTC.